Presented here are 23 T cell receptor beta chains from one specimen sequenced in a study of T cell clones after liver transplantation. TCRbeta sequences of proliferating CFSE-low MLR cells were labeled alloreactive. Their recognized antigens are unknown. Repertoires were generated with immunoSEQ multiplex PCR, while TCRdb's copy carries only in-frame clones and drops some. Here the sample spans 1,400 or so clones, 25% to 30% being singletons. The sequenced sample was CD8+ T cells from PBMCs cultured with third-party cells. These receptors were obtained from a human patient who received a liver transplant. The T cells may come from the graft donor.

In this sample, this clone turned up a few times. The rearrangement uses TRBV9 and TRBJ2-7; 10 bases agree with TRBD2. Trimming removed 2 bases from V and 3 bases from J; junction bases left unmatched: 2. The V gene's germline CDR1 is SGDLS and CDR2 YYNGEE. This CDR3 region has 14 residues. The CDR3, as DNA: TGTGCCAGCAGCGTGGGGACTAGCGACTACGAGCAGTACTTC. Encoded protein: CASSVGTSDYEQYF.

The genes are TRBV27 and TRBJ2-1; 7 bases align to TRBD1. In germline, CDR1 is MNHEY, CDR2 SMNVEV (reference sequence). The CDR3 has 14 amino acids. V gave up 4 bases and J gave up 4 bases; unmatched junction bases: 4. The chain's CDR3 is CASSSTGWYNEQFF. The CDR3 coding sequence is TGTGCCAGCAGTTCGACAGGGTGGTACAATGAGCAGTTCTTC.

This clone appeared a few times. V usage is TRBV7-2 and J usage is TRBJ2-7; D unresolved. The CDR3 is made up of 11 amino acids. Between the trimmed V and J ends, which lost 4 bases and 3 bases, there was a span of 4 bases. Germline CDR1 is SGHTA and CDR2 is FQGNSA. This chain's CDR3 is CASSSNYEQYF. CDR3 DNA sequence: TGTGCCAGCAGCTCCAACTACGAGCAGTACTTC. Full variable domain (outside the CDR3, taken from reference TRBV7-2 and TRBJ2-7): GAGVSQSPSNKVTEKGKDVELRCDPISGHTALYWYRQSLGQGLEFLIYFQGNSAPDKSGLPSDRFSAERTGGSVSTLTIQRTQQEDSAVYLCASSSNYEQYFGPGTRLTVT.

The chain carries TRBV2 and TRBJ1-3; no firm D call. CDR3 length equals 13 residues. Trimming removed 6 bases from V and 3 bases from J, with 9 bases in between. Germline CDR1 SNHLY, CDR2 FYNNEI. The CDR3 is CASSPPFGNTIYF. In DNA, the CDR3 is TGTGCCAGCAGCCCCCCTTTTGGAAACACCATATATTTT.

This clone counts as medium-sized. Written as DNA, the CDR3 is TGTGCCAGCAGCCTTAGCGGGAATGCCTACGAGCAGTACTTC. Translated, it gives CASSLSGNAYEQYF. The gene calls are TRBV7-8 and TRBJ2-7; 8 positions match TRBD2. Germline V gene sequence: CDR1 SGHVS, CDR2 FQNEAQ. The CDR3 totals 14 residues. Trimming at V came to 5 bases and at J to 2 bases, leaving 5 bases not matched to a gene.

The chain links TRBV7-2 to TRBJ2-7; the D is unclear. The CDR3 has 14 amino acids. Trimming removed 1 base from V and 0 bases from J, with 7 bases in between. Germline V gene lookup returns CDR1 SGHTA and CDR2 FQGNSA. The DNA for the CDR3 is TGTGCCAGCAGCTTAGTCCCGAGCTCCTACGAGCAGTACTTC. Amino acids: CASSLVPSSYEQYF. Full variable domain (remainder filled in from reference TRBV7-2 and TRBJ2-7): GAGVSQSPSNKVTEKGKDVELRCDPISGHTALYWYRQSLGQGLEFLIYFQGNSAPDKSGLPSDRFSAERTGGSVSTLTIQRTQQEDSAVYLCASSLVPSSYEQYFGPGTRLTVT.

This clone was seen only once. This may arise from a read error, as a much more abundant clone is one base away. The J gene is TRBJ2-1, the V gene TRBV28; 12 bases fit TRBD2. CDR1 is MDHEN, CDR2 SYDVKM, per germline. The V and J ends lost 2 bases and 4 bases, in that order; junction bases with no gene match: 0. This CDR3 has 15 amino acids. This chain's CDR3 is CASSLGTSGYNEQFF. The CDR3 coding sequence is TGTGCCAGCAGTTTAGGGACTAGCGGGTACAATGAGCAGTTCTTC.

Points on this clone: One end of the junction is discordant with germline, which a read error may explain. The rearrangement uses TRBV13 and TRBJ2-4; 9 positions match TRBD1. The CDR3 loop spans 14 amino acids. The germline gives CDR1 PRHDT, CDR2 FYEKMQ (reference sequence). The CDR3 is CASSPGQGRNIQYF. The CDR3 DNA reads as TGCGCCAGCAGCCCTGGACAGGGGAGGAACATTCAGTACTTC.

By share, this clone counts as medium-sized. The chain has TRBV5-1 and TRBJ1-4, with no clear D. Looked up from germline, CDR1 is SGHRS and CDR2 is YFSETQ. The CDR3 has 17 amino acids. V lost 4 bases to trimming and J lost 11 bases, with 27 bases between them. CDR3 nucleotides: TGCGCCAGCAGCCCGGCGTGGGAAAAGCAAGGAGAAGGGAAACTGTTTTTT. This translates into CASSPAWEKQGEGKLFF.

The V and J genes are TRBV2 and TRBJ2-7, with D possibly TRBD1 on 5 matching bases. The CDR3 is 12 residues long. Germline lookup yields CDR1 SNHLY and CDR2 FYNNEI. The V end lost 5 bases, the J end lost 2 bases, and 7 bases lay between the germline ends. DNA of the CDR3: TGTGCCAGCAGTTCAGGGCCCTACGAGCAGTACTTC. Encoded protein: CASSSGPYEQYF.

This chain links TRBV28 with TRBJ2-1, with 7 bases identical to TRBD1. Germline V gives CDR1 MDHEN, CDR2 SYDVKM. V lost 2 bases and J lost 3; bases outside the gene matches: 10. This CDR3 has 17 residues. CDR3 protein: CASSLELGDSYYNEQFF. The CDR3 coding sequence is TGTGCCAGCAGTTTAGAGTTAGGGGACAGTTACTACAATGAGCAGTTCTTC.

This chain joins TRBV5-1 and TRBJ1-2; TRBD1 might be the D (6 bases). The CDR3 totals 14 residues. Germline V CDR1 and CDR2: SGHRS, YFSETQ. The germline V and J ends were trimmed by 2 bases and 6 bases, with 14 bases remaining between them. CDR3: CASSFGIQGDGYTF. The DNA for the CDR3 is TGCGCCAGCAGCTTTGGGATACAGGGTGATGGCTACACCTTC.

The chain uses TRBV5-2 and TRBJ1-2. TRBV5-2 is annotated as a pseudogene. The CDR3 is 11 amino acids. CDR3 nucleotide sequence: TGTGCCAGCAGCTACCGGAATGGCTACACCTTC. Translating it yields CASSYRNGYTF.

The J gene is TRBJ2-7, the V gene TRBV4-1, with a possible D match to TRBD1 (5 bases). The CDR3 runs 15 residues. In germline, CDR1 is MGHRA, CDR2 YSYEKL. V was trimmed by 1 base and J by 0 bases, leaving 10 bases between them. The CDR3 loop reads CASSQGSGLSYEQYF. CDR3 coding DNA: TGCGCCAGCAGCCAAGGTTCAGGGCTCTCCTACGAGCAGTACTTC.

This clone rates as large. The V and J genes are TRBV7-7 and TRBJ2-7; 10 positions agree with TRBD1. Germline V gene lookup returns CDR1 SSHAT and CDR2 FNYEAQ (reference sequence). CDR3 length equals 14 residues. V dropped 5 bases and J dropped 3; count of bases not matched to a gene: 4. The CDR3 protein is CASSPGTGDYEQYF. CDR3 coding DNA: TGTGCCAGCAGCCCCGGGACAGGGGACTACGAGCAGTACTTC.

This clone qualifies as large (0.1 to 1%). The chain has TRBV27 and TRBJ2-1; 11 nucleotides line up with TRBD2. There are 16 residues in the CDR3. CDR1 and CDR2 from the germline V gene are MNHEY and SMNVEV (reference sequence). V gave up 4 bases and J gave up 1 base; unmatched junction bases: 3. CDR3: CASSWGTSGSYNEQFF. In DNA form, the CDR3 reads TGTGCCAGCAGTTGGGGGACTAGCGGATCCTACAATGAGCAGTTCTTC.

This chain connects TRBV28 to TRBJ2-7; TRBD1 aligns across 10 bases. Per germline, CDR1 MDHEN and CDR2 SYDVKM. This CDR3 spans 16 amino acids. The V segment lost 3 bases and the J segment 9 bases; nucleotides outside the gene matches: 14. Here the CDR3 DNA reads TGTGCCAGCAGTTTCATACCCGGGACAGGGGATACTCTGCAGTACTTC. Translated: CASSFIPGTGDTLQYF. The variable domain in full, completed from reference TRBV28 and TRBJ2-7, reads DVKVTQSSRYLVKRTGEKVFLECVQDMDHENMFWYRQDPGLGLRLIYFSYDVKMKEKGDIPEGYSVSREKKERFSLILESASTNQTSMYLCASSFIPGTGDTLQYFGPGTRLTVT.

Points on this clone: This likely stems from a read error, as it lies one base from a far larger clone. The sample has other DNA sequences that encode this CDR3 too. This chain links TRBV19 with TRBJ1-2; D may be TRBD1 (6 bases). The CDR3 loop spans 14 amino acids. V was shortened by 7 bases and J by 1 base, with 13 bases between the two germline ends. Germline V CDR1 and CDR2: LNHDA, SQIVND (reference sequence). The CDR3 protein is CASTPGAGNYGYTF. CDR3 in DNA: TGTGCCAGTACACCAGGGGCTGGTAACTATGGCTACACCTTC.

To note about this clone: With a far larger clone one base away, a read error is the likely cause. The rearrangement joins TRBV9 to TRBJ2-7, with 7 bases matching TRBD1. This CDR3 has 14 residues. Germline assignment: CDR1 SGDLS and CDR2 YYNGEE. The CDR3 loop reads CGSSVGGQLFEQYF. In DNA, the CDR3 is TGTGGCAGCAGCGTAGGGGGACAGCTGTTCGAGCAGTACTTC. Together with reference TRBV9 and TRBJ2-7, the CDR3 gives the full variable domain: DSGVTQTPKHLITATGQRVTLRCSPRSGDLSVYWYQQSLDQGLQFLIQYYNGEERAKGNILERFSAQQFPDLHSELNLSSLELGDSALYFCGSSVGGQLFEQYFGPGTRLTVT.

By share, this clone counts as medium-sized (0.01 to 0.1%). The CDR3 nucleotides are TGTGCCACCCTAGGCCCAGGGGGCTATAGCAATCAGCCCCAGCATTTT. This codes for CATLGPGGYSNQPQHF. The genes are TRBV6-6 and TRBJ1-5, with 8 positions matching TRBD1. V lost 10 bases, J lost 0 bases, and 11 bases stayed unmatched. This CDR3 region has 16 residues. Looked up from germline, CDR1 is MNHNY and CDR2 is SVGAGI (reference sequence).

This clone was counted a few times. The J gene is TRBJ2-7, the V gene TRBV11-2, with 7 positions matching TRBD1. The germline V gene encodes CDR1 SGHAT and CDR2 FQNNGV. The CDR3 has 15 residues. Trimming removed 5 bases from V and 0 bases from J; junction bases left unmatched: 7. CDR3 in amino acids: CASSQVRDSSYEQYF. The CDR3 DNA follows: TGTGCCAGCAGCCAAGTACGGGACAGCTCCTACGAGCAGTACTTC.

This clone was observed a few times. J is TRBJ1-2 and V is TRBV2; 9 bases agree with TRBD1. This CDR3 spans 14 amino acids. Germline V gene data show CDR1 as SNHLY and CDR2 as FYNNEI. The junction had 4 bases not matched to a gene; V was cut back by 6 bases and J by 2 bases. CDR3 region: CASSIGTGNYGYTF. The CDR3 DNA sequence: TGTGCCAGCAGCATCGGGACAGGGAACTATGGCTACACCTTC.

This clone has a handful of counts. An end of the junction differs from the germline gene, which may be a read error. The chain is built from TRBV5-5 and TRBJ1-2, with 7 bases lining up with TRBD1. The CDR3 consists of 17 residues. Germline lookup yields CDR1 SGHKS and CDR2 YYEKEE (reference sequence). DNA for the CDR3: TGCGCCAGCAGCCAACCCCGGACAGGTCAGAACATCCATGGCTACACCTTC. This encodes CASSQPRTGQNIHGYTF. Complete variable domain (other parts from reference TRBV5-5 and TRBJ1-2): DAGVTQSPTHLIKTRGQQVTLRCSPISGHKSVSWYQQVLGQGPQFIFQYYEKEERGRGNFPDRFSARQFPNYSSELNVNALLLGDSALYLCASSQPRTGQNIHGYTFGSGTRLTVV.